The 28 T cell receptor beta chains below were found in one sample sequenced in a study of T-cell memory formation after mild COVID-19. TCRdb recomputed calls from the 5' RACE reads with MiXCR, one row per CDR3 protein. The data show approximately 99,000 distinct CDR3 sequences, 15% to 20% seen once. Sequenced sample: PBMCs or a T cell subset sorted from them (not recorded which). These receptors were collected from a man between 18 and 29 years old who had mild COVID-19 (a few samples of this study predate the infection). Cell type and time point are not known.

This clonotype turned up a few times. J is TRBJ1-3 and V is TRBV7-9; tentatively, D is TRBD1 (5 bases). V was clipped by 5 bases and J by 0 bases, with 8 bases between them. The CDR3 spans 14 residues. Germline values: CDR1 SEHNR, CDR2 FQNEAQ (reference sequence). The CDR3 region is CASSAGISGNTIYF. Here the CDR3 DNA reads TGTGCCAGCAGCGCAGGGATCTCTGGAAACACCATATATTTT.

The J gene is TRBJ1-2, the V gene TRBV30; TRBD1 is a possible D gene (5 bases). The CDR3 extends over 13 amino acids. Looked up from germline, CDR1 is GTSNPN and CDR2 is SVGIG (reference sequence). Trimming left V 5 bases short and J 8 bases short, with 18 bases between. Written as DNA, the CDR3 is TGTGCCTGGGCGGTCTTCAGGGCTCAAGGCTACACCTTC. It codes for CAWAVFRAQGYTF.

This clonotype has only a few counts. This chain connects TRBV28 to TRBJ2-3; D gene ambiguous. The V end was cut by 6 bases, the J end by 4 bases, with 8 bases between. The germline gives CDR1 MDHEN, CDR2 SYDVKM. This CDR3 has 12 residues. This CDR3 is CASRPRPDTQYF. CDR3 sequence (DNA): TGTGCCAGCAGGCCTCGGCCAGATACGCAGTATTTT. The full variable domain, in which reference TRBV28 and TRBJ2-3 provide the parts outside the CDR3, is DVKVTQSSRYLVKRTGEKVFLECVQDMDHENMFWYRQDPGLGLRLIYFSYDVKMKEKGDIPEGYSVSREKKERFSLILESASTNQTSMYLCASRPRPDTQYFGPGTRLTVL.

The CDR3 region is CASSQHGTVDGYEQYF. CDR3 DNA: TGTGCCAGCAGCCAACACGGGACGGTGGATGGCTACGAGCAGTACTTC. The chain couples TRBV3-1 to TRBJ2-7; D may correspond to TRBD1 or TRBD2 (5 bases each). Germline V CDR1 and CDR2: LGHDT, YNNKEL (reference sequence). The CDR3 consists of 16 residues. V was clipped by 2 bases and J by 3 bases, with 17 bases between them.

This rearrangement joins TRBV25-1 to TRBJ1-1; D is unclear. The CDR3 totals 15 residues. CDR1 MGHDK and CDR2 SYGVNS come from the germline V gene. The V and J ends lost 7 bases and 1 base respectively, with 16 bases between them. The CDR3 here is CASNPGQPGNTEAFF. The CDR3 DNA is TGTGCCAGCAACCCGGGCCAGCCGGGGAACACTGAAGCTTTCTTT.

The rearrangement links TRBV6-5 to TRBJ2-7, with D possibly matching TRBD1 (6 bases). Trimming took off 0 bases at V and 6 bases at J, with 15 bases between the two ends. The germline V gene has CDR1 MNHEY and CDR2 SVGAGI. The CDR3 sequence is 15 residues long. Here the CDR3 reads CASSYSPGTSSEQYF. The CDR3 nucleotides read TGTGCCAGCAGTTACTCCCCCGGGACAAGCTCCGAGCAGTACTTC.

The chain recombines TRBV4-2 with TRBJ2-7; 7 positions agree with TRBD1. V gave up 1 base and J gave up 0 bases; unmatched junction bases: 6. There are 16 residues in the CDR3. Germline CDR1 and CDR2: LGHNA and YNFKEQ. CDR3 DNA: TGTGCCAGCAGCCAAGCCAGGACAGGAAACTCCTACGAGCAGTACTTC. Translating it yields CASSQARTGNSYEQYF.

This chain uses TRBV7-3 with TRBJ2-2; 10 bases align to TRBD1. Germline assignment: CDR1 SGHTA and CDR2 FQGTGA. Trimming at V came to 0 bases and at J to 6 bases, leaving 7 bases not matched to a gene. The CDR3 length is 17 residues. CDR3 residues: CASSLTGRTGGSGELFF. The CDR3 region has the DNA TGTGCCAGCAGCTTAACGGGACGGACAGGGGGATCCGGGGAGCTGTTTTTT.

This clonotype has a count of ten or more. The V gene is TRBV5-1, the J gene TRBJ2-3; weak D call: TRBD2 (7 bases). Per the germline V gene, CDR1 is SGHRS and CDR2 is YFSETQ. The CDR3 loop spans 18 amino acids. Trimming shortened V by 4 bases and J by 6 bases, and 27 bases separated the two germline ends. Here the CDR3 DNA reads TGCGCCAGCAGCCTCCGCCGTGGGGGGGCCCTGGTATCGGATACGCAGTATTTT. It is translated as CASSLRRGGALVSDTQYF. The full variable domain, its missing parts supplied by reference TRBV5-1 and TRBJ2-3, is KAGVTQTPRYLIKTRGQQVTLSCSPISGHRSVSWYQQTPGQGLQFLFEYFSETQRNKGNFPGRFSGRQFSNSRSEMNVSTLELGDSALYLCASSLRRGGALVSDTQYFGPGTRLTVL.

This clonotype showed up just a few times. The rearrangement links TRBV6-5 to TRBJ1-2; D call uncertain. This CDR3 region has 14 residues. The germline CDR1 and CDR2 sequences are MNHEY and SVGAGI. V gave up 2 bases and J gave up 4 bases, with 11 bases separating them. The CDR3 sequence is CASSYGQVSYGYTF. The CDR3 DNA sequence: TGTGCCAGCAGTTACGGTCAGGTCTCCTATGGCTACACCTTC.

This chain joins TRBV12-3 or TRBV12-4 and TRBJ1-4; D gene uncertain. There are 12 residues in the CDR3. V lost 6 bases and J 4 bases, leaving 6 bases between the germline ends. CDR3 sequence: CASRLGNEKLFF. CDR3 DNA: TGTGCCAGCAGGCTGGGTAATGAAAAACTGTTTTTT.

The chain links TRBV5-1 to TRBJ2-7, with 9 bases identical to TRBD2. With V trimmed by 2 bases and J by 3 bases, 6 bases remained unmatched. The CDR3 totals 15 residues. CDR1 and CDR2 (germline): SGHRS, YFSETQ. CDR3: CASSFGAGGFYEQYV. The CDR3 region has the DNA TGCGCCAGCAGCTTTGGAGCGGGGGGATTCTACGAGCAGTACGTC.

This clonotype showed up just a few times. The rearrangement joins TRBV5-1 to TRBJ2-2; TRBD1 aligns across 8 bases. The germline V gene encodes CDR1 SGHRS and CDR2 YFSETQ. The CDR3 sequence is 14 residues long. Trimming cost V 4 bases and J 7 bases; bases outside gene matches: 6. The CDR3: CASSEPRGRGELFF. The CDR3 DNA reads as TGCGCCAGCAGCGAACCCAGGGGGCGCGGGGAGCTGTTTTTT.

This chain uses TRBV9 with TRBJ2-1; D may be TRBD1 (5 bases). The CDR3 has 13 amino acids. Trimming took off 2 bases at V and 4 bases at J, with 7 bases between the two ends. Per the germline V gene, CDR1 is SGDLS and CDR2 is YYNGEE. In DNA form, the CDR3 reads TGTGCCAGCAGCGTGGCAGGGTACAATGAGCAGTTCTTC. Amino acids: CASSVAGYNEQFF.

V and J are TRBV18 and TRBJ2-3, with D possibly TRBD2 on 5 matching bases. The CDR3 loop spans 15 amino acids. Between the trimmed V and J ends, which lost 3 bases and 4 bases, there was a span of 14 bases. Germline values: CDR1 KGHSH, CDR2 LQKENI. The CDR3 reads CASSPRASLSDTQYF. In DNA, the CDR3 is TGTGCCAGCTCACCGAGGGCTTCCCTTTCAGATACGCAGTATTTT.

This clonotype has just a few counts. V is TRBV7-2 and J is TRBJ2-7, with a possible D match to TRBD2 (6 bases). V dropped 0 bases and J dropped 6 bases, with 9 bases sitting between them. The length of the CDR3 is 13 residues. The germline V gene has CDR1 SGHTA and CDR2 FQGNSA. The chain's CDR3 is CASSLAAGREQYF. CDR3 sequence (DNA): TGTGCCAGCAGCTTAGCGGCGGGACGCGAGCAGTACTTC.

The genes are TRBV20-1 and TRBJ1-2, with unresolved D. Between the trimmed V and J ends, which lost 3 bases and 3 bases, there was a span of 17 bases. This CDR3 spans 15 amino acids. Germline V lookup: CDR1 DFQATT, CDR2 SNEGSKA (reference sequence). For the CDR3, the DNA is TGCAGTGCTAGTCCTGGTACATCTAAGGACTATGGCTACACCTTC. This sequence encodes CSASPGTSKDYGYTF.

This clonotype showed up just a few times. This chain joins TRBV6-2 or TRBV6-3 and TRBJ1-1; 7 bases are a match to TRBD1. CDR1 is MNHEY and CDR2 is SVGEGT in the germline V gene. This CDR3 is built from 13 residues. V was pared by 7 bases and J by 2 bases, with 4 bases of the junction left unmatched. The CDR3 DNA follows: TGTGCCAGCACCGGGACAGTTAACACTGAAGCTTTCTTT. It codes for CASTGTVNTEAFF.

V is TRBV7-9 and J is TRBJ2-7, with D perhaps TRBD2 (6 bases). Germline V lookup: CDR1 SEHNR, CDR2 FQNEAQ (reference sequence). CDR3 length equals 15 residues. V gave up 1 base and J gave up 2 bases, with 12 bases separating them. The CDR3 sequence: CASSLGASVTYEQYF. The CDR3 DNA follows: TGTGCCAGCAGCTTAGGGGCTAGCGTCACCTACGAGCAGTACTTC.

This clonotype turned up a few times. The chain is built from TRBV7-9 and TRBJ2-2, with D uncertain. V was pared by 2 bases and J by 4 bases, with 11 bases between. The germline V gene has CDR1 SEHNR and CDR2 FQNEAQ (reference sequence). The CDR3 extends over 15 amino acids. For the CDR3, the DNA is TGTGCCAGCAGCTTAAGGGAAGGGTTCACCGGGGAGCTGTTTTTT. It translates to CASSLREGFTGELFF.

The J gene is TRBJ2-5, the V gene TRBV20-1; D perhaps matches TRBD2 (5 bases). This CDR3 region has 16 residues. Trimming removed 2 bases from V and 2 bases from J, with 18 bases in between. Germline loops: CDR1 DFQATT, CDR2 SNEGSKA (reference sequence). The CDR3 nucleotides read TGCAGTGCTAGACGCGCAGGACTTATATTACAAGAGACCCAGTACTTC. Translation: CSARRAGLILQETQYF.

In its sample, this clonotype was seen a few times. The chain has TRBV7-3 and TRBJ2-1, with D maybe TRBD2 (6 bases). Germline V gives CDR1 SGHTA, CDR2 FQGTGA. The V gene lost 3 bases and the J gene lost 8 bases, with 11 bases spanning the gap. The CDR3 extends over 13 amino acids. The CDR3 is CASSLGGDDEQFF. The CDR3 DNA reads TGTGCCAGCAGCTTGGGGGGAGATGATGAGCAGTTCTTC.

This clonotype has just one count. The rearrangement joins TRBV4-1 to TRBJ1-4; D call uncertain. V was clipped by 1 base and J by 8 bases, with 20 bases between them. The CDR3 totals 17 residues. Germline lookup yields CDR1 MGHRA and CDR2 YSYEKL. The CDR3 bases are TGCGCCAGCAGCCAAGGGCTGGCAGTAAACCTTCGGGAAAAACTGTTTTTT. Its translation is CASSQGLAVNLREKLFF.

The gene calls are TRBV3-1 and TRBJ1-5, with D perhaps TRBD1 (6 bases). There are 14 residues in the CDR3. The germline V gene encodes CDR1 LGHDT and CDR2 YNNKEL (reference sequence). The V end lost 5 bases, the J end lost 7 bases, and 15 bases lay between the germline ends. The CDR3 coding sequence is TGTGCCAGCAGCTTCACAGGGATCGACCAGCCCCAGCATTTT. Protein: CASSFTGIDQPQHF.

This clonotype came up many times. The chain combines TRBV7-2 with TRBJ2-1; TRBD2 agrees at 13 bases. The CDR3 spans 16 residues. Germline CDR1 and CDR2: SGHTA and FQGNSA. After removal of 5 bases from V and 2 bases from J, the junction contained 3 bases not matched to a gene. Here the CDR3 DNA reads TGTGCCAGCAGCCCCGGACTAGCGGGGGCCTACAATGAGCAGTTCTTC. Translating gives CASSPGLAGAYNEQFF.

This rearrangement joins TRBV29-1 to TRBJ1-2; D gene ambiguous. Trimming took 3 bases from V and 7 from J, leaving 18 bases between them. The CDR3 is 14 amino acids. Germline loops: CDR1 SQVTM, CDR2 ANQGSEA. This CDR3 is CSVDPRQREFGYTF. In DNA form, the CDR3 reads TGCAGCGTTGATCCGCGGCAGCGCGAATTTGGCTACACCTTC.

This clonotype showed up just a few times. J is TRBJ1-5 and V is TRBV6-5, with D tentatively TRBD1 (6 bases). Per the germline V gene, CDR1 is MNHEY and CDR2 is SVGAGI. This CDR3 comprises 15 residues. Between the trimmed V and J ends, which lost 0 bases and 6 bases, there was a span of 12 bases. The CDR3 region has the DNA TGTGCCAGCAGTTACTCGGTACAGGGCGGTCAGCCCCAGCATTTT. It is translated as CASSYSVQGGQPQHF.

The rearrangement joins TRBV29-1 to TRBJ2-3; D may be TRBD2 (7 bases). The germline CDR1 and CDR2 sequences are SQVTM and ANQGSEA. CDR3 size: 15 residues. V lost 4 bases to trimming and J lost 5 bases, with 19 bases between them. The CDR3 region has the DNA TGCAGCGTTGGGCAGGCCCGGGGGGCGGGAGATACGCAGTATTTT. Translating it yields CSVGQARGAGDTQYF.